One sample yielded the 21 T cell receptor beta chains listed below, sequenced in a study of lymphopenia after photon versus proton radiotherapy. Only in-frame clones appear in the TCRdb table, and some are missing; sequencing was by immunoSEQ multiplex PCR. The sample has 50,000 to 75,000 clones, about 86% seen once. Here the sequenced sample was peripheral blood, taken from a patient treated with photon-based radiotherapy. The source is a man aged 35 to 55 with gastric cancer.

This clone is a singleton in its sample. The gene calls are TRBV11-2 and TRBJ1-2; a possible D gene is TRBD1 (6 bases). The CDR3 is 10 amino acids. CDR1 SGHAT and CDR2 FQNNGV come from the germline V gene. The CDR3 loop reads CASGDYGYTF. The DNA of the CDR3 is TGTGCATCAGGGGACTATGGCTACACCTTC.

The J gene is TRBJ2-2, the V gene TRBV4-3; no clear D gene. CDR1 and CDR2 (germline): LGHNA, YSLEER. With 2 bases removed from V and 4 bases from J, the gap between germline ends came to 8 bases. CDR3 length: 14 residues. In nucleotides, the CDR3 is TGCGCCAGCAGCCAACTCCGGTTCACCGGGGAGCTGTTTTTT. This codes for CASSQLRFTGELFF.

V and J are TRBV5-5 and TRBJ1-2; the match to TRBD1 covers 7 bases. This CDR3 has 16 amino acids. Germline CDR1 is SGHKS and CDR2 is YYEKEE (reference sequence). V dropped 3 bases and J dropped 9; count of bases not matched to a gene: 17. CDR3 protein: CASSSGAGGSPRSYTF. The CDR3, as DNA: TGTGCCAGCAGCTCGGGGGCAGGGGGATCCCCCCGGAGCTACACCTTC. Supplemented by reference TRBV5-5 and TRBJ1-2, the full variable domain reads DAGVTQSPTHLIKTRGQQVTLRCSPISGHKSVSWYQQVLGQGPQFIFQYYEKEERGRGNFPDRFSARQFPNYSSELNVNALLLGDSALYLCASSSGAGGSPRSYTFGSGTRLTVV.

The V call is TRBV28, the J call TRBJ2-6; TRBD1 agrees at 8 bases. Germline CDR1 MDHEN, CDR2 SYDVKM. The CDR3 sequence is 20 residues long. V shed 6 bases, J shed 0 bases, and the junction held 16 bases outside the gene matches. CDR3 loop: CASSTAGRTGPISGANVLTF. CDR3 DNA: TGTGCCAGCAGCACCGCCGGAAGGACAGGGCCTATCTCTGGGGCCAACGTCCTGACTTTC.

As DNA, the CDR3 is TGTGCCAGCAGCCGACAGGGAGAGGGAGCACCCCTCCACTTT. Translating gives CASSRQGEGAPLHF. This chain connects TRBV6-5 to TRBJ1-6, with TRBD1 matching 7 bases. Looked up from germline, CDR1 is MNHEY and CDR2 is SVGAGI. This CDR3 region has 14 residues. The V segment lost 6 bases and the J segment 11 bases; nucleotides outside the gene matches: 10.

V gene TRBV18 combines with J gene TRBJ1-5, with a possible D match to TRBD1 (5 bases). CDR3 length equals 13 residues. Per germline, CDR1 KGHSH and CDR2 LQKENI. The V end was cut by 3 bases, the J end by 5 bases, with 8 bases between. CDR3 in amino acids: CASSPTADQPQHF. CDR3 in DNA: TGTGCCAGCTCACCGACAGCAGATCAGCCCCAGCATTTT.

CDR3 loop: CASSLAGGGNQPQHF. The CDR3 nucleotides are TGCGCCAGCAGCTTGGCCGGGGGGGGCAATCAGCCCCAGCATTTT. This chain connects TRBV5-1 to TRBJ1-5, with TRBD1 as a possible D gene (5 bases). This CDR3 has 15 amino acids. Germline CDR1 reads SGHRS; CDR2 reads YFSETQ. Trimming took off 0 bases at V and 2 bases at J, with 9 bases between the two ends.

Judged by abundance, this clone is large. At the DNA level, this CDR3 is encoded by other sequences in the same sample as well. CDR3 in DNA: TGTGCCAGCAGCTTAGTTCCAGGGAACAACTATGGCTACACCTTC. It specifies CASSLVPGNNYGYTF. The chain employs TRBV7-2 and TRBJ1-2; D might be TRBD1 (5 bases). This CDR3 is built from 15 residues. V lost 1 base to trimming and J lost 2 bases, with 11 bases between them. CDR1 is SGHTA, CDR2 FQGNSA, per germline. The complete variable domain, with remaining parts taken from reference TRBV7-2 and TRBJ1-2, reads GAGVSQSPSNKVTEKGKDVELRCDPISGHTALYWYRQSLGQGLEFLIYFQGNSAPDKSGLPSDRFSAERTGGSVSTLTIQRTQQEDSAVYLCASSLVPGNNYGYTFGSGTRLTVV.

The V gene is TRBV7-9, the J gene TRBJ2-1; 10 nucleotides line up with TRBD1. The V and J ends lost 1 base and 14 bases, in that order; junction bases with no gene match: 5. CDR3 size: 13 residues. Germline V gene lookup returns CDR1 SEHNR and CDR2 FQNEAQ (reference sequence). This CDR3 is CASSLGSGTGEFF. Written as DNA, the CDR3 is TGTGCCAGCAGCTTAGGGTCTGGGACAGGGGAGTTCTTC.

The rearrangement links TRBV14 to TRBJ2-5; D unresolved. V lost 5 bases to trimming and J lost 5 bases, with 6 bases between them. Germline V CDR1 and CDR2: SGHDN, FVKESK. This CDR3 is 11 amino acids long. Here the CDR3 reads CASSFSETQYF. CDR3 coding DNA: TGTGCCAGCAGCTTCTCGGAGACCCAGTACTTC. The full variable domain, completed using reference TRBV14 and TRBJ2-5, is EAGVTQFPSHSVIEKGQTVTLRCDPISGHDNLYWYRRVMGKEIKFLLHFVKESKQDESGMPNNRFLAERTGGTYSTLKVQPAELEDSGVYFCASSFSETQYFGPGTRLLVL.

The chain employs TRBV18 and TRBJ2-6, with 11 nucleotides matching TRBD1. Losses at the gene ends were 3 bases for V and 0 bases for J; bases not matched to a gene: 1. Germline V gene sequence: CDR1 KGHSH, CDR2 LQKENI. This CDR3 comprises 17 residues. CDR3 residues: CASSPGTGGSGANVLTF. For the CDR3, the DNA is TGTGCCAGCTCACCCGGGACAGGGGGCTCTGGGGCCAACGTCCTGACTTTC.

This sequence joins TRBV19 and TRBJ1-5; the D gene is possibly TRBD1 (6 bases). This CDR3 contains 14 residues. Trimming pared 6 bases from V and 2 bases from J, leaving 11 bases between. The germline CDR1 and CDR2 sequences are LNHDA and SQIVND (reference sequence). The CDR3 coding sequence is TGTGCCAGTAGGGGGGGCTTGGGCAATCAGCCCCAGCATTTT. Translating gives CASRGGLGNQPQHF.

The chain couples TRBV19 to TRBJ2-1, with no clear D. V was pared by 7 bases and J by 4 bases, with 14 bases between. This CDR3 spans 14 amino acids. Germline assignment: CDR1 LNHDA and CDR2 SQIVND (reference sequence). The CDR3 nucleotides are TGTGCCAGTAACACGCCTGGGGTTTACAATGAGCAGTTCTTC. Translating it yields CASNTPGVYNEQFF. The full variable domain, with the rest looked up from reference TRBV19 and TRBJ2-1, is DGGITQSPKYLFRKEGQNVTLSCEQNLNHDAMYWYRQDPGQGLRLIYYSQIVNDFQKGDIAEGYSVSREKKESFPLTVTSAQKNPTAFYLCASNTPGVYNEQFFGPGTRLTVL.

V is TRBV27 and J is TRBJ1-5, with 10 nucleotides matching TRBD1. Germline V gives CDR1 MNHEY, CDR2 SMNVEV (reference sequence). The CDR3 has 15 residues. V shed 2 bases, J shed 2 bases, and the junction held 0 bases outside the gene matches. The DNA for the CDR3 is TGTGCCAGCAGTTTAGGGACAGGGGGCAATCAGCCCCAGCATTTT. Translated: CASSLGTGGNQPQHF.

The CDR3 is CASSGPIAGGPETQYF. CDR3 DNA: TGTGCCAGCAGCGGCCCGATAGCGGGGGGGCCCGAGACCCAGTACTTC. V gene TRBV9 combines with J gene TRBJ2-5; 11 bases fit TRBD2. Germline loops: CDR1 SGDLS, CDR2 YYNGEE. The CDR3 covers 16 residues. V was clipped by 3 bases and J by 5 bases; unmatched bases: 9.

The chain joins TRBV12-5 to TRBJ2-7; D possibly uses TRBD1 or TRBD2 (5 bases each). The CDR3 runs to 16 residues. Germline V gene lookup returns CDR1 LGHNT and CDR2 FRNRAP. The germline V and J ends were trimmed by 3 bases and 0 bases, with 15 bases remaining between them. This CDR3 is CASGFGTSVVSYEQYF. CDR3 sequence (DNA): TGTGCTAGTGGTTTCGGGACGTCGGTAGTCTCCTACGAGCAGTACTTC. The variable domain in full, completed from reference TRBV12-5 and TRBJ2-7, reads DARVTQTPRHKVTEMGQEVTMRCQPILGHNTVFWYRQTMMQGLELLAYFRNRAPLDDSGMPKDRFSAEMPDATLATLKIQPSEPRDSAVYFCASGFGTSVVSYEQYFGPGTRLTVT.

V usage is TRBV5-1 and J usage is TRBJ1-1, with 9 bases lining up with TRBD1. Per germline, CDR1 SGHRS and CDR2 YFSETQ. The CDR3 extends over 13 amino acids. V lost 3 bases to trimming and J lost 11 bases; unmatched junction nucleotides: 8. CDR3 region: CASSSGTGIGAFF. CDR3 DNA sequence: TGCGCCAGCAGCTCCGGGACAGGGATTGGCGCTTTCTTT.

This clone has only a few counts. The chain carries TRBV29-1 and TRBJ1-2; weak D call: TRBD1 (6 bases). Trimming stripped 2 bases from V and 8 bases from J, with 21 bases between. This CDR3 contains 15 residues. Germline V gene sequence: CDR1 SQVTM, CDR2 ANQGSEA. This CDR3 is CSVENLDQGFKGYTF. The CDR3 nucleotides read TGCAGCGTTGAAAACCTTGATCAGGGGTTTAAGGGCTACACCTTC.

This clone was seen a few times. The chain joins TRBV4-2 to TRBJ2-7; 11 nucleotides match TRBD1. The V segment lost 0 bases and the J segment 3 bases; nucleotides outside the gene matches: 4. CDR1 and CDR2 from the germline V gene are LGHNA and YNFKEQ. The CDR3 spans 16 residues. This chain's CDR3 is CASSQDPGTGGYEQYF. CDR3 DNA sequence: TGTGCCAGCAGCCAAGATCCCGGGACAGGGGGCTACGAGCAGTACTTC.

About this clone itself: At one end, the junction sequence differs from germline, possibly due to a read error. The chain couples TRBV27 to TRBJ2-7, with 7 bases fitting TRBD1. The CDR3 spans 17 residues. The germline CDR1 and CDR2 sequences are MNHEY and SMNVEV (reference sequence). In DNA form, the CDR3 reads TGTGCCAGCGGTTTTAGGGGAAAGGGGGCAGAACCCTACGAGCAGTACTTC. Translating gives CASGFRGKGAEPYEQYF.

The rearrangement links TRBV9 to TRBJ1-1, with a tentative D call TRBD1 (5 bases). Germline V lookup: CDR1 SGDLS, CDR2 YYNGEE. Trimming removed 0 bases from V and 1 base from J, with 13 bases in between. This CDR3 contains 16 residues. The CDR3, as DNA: TGTGCCAGCAGCGTAGGGGTCGGCAGGGAGAACACTGAAGCTTTCTTT. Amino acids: CASSVGVGRENTEAFF.